The 29 T cell receptor beta chains below were found in one sample sequenced in a study of T cells in Graves' hyperthyroidism and ophthalmopathy. TCR beta CDR3 sequences were amplified from RNA transcripts. Researchers ran a first-round RT-PCR on the TCR CDR3 using the HTBI primer set. TCRdb reanalysed the multiplex PCR reads using MiXCR and keeps one entry per CDR3 protein. The profile shows under 400,000 distinct CDR3 sequences, over 15% of them singletons. The sample comprised blood. These receptors came from a man in his thirties or forties with Graves' hyperthyroidism.

In the case of this clonotype: A single base separates this from a much larger clone, so it may be a read error. The chain couples TRBV11-2 to TRBJ2-3, with 8 bases identical to TRBD1. The CDR3 is 15 residues long. The germline gives CDR1 SGHAT, CDR2 FQNNGV. CDR3 nucleotide sequence: TGTGCCAGCAGCCCTGGGGACAGGAGCACAGGTACGCAGTATTTT. Protein product: CASSPGDRSTGTQYF.

This clonotype was recorded a few times. The chain combines TRBV6-1 with TRBJ1-1, with unresolved D. Germline loops: CDR1 MNHNS, CDR2 SASEGT. Trimming left V 0 bases short and J 11 bases short, with 10 bases between. This CDR3 has 12 amino acids. The DNA for the CDR3 is TGTGCCAGCAGTGAAGCGTCCGAAGGGGCTTTCTTT. This codes for CASSEASEGAFF.

The chain couples TRBV29-1 to TRBJ2-7, with D possibly TRBD1 on 6 matching bases. CDR1 SQVTM and CDR2 ANQGSEA come from the germline V gene. V was pared by 4 bases and J by 5 bases, with 15 bases between. This CDR3 region has 13 residues. CDR3 sequence: CSVGGHRRDEQYF. The CDR3 nucleotides are TGCAGCGTTGGGGGACACCGGCGGGACGAGCAGTACTTC.

In its sample, this clonotype was seen a few times. The V gene is TRBV6-5, the J gene TRBJ2-2; 9 bases fit TRBD2. The germline CDR1 and CDR2 sequences are MNHEY and SVGAGI. This CDR3 comprises 18 residues. The ends lost 2 bases at V and 6 bases at J; junction bases unmatched: 13. The DNA of the CDR3 is TGTGCCAGCAGTTACCCTACTAGCGGCGGGAGGGCTCCCGGGGAGCTGTTTTTT. Amino acids: CASSYPTSGGRAPGELFF.

The chain is built from TRBV19 and TRBJ2-2; 9 bases align to TRBD1. The trim removed 3 bases at V and 0 bases at J, leaving 2 bases unmatched. CDR3 length: 16 amino acids. Germline V gene data show CDR1 as LNHDA and CDR2 as SQIVND (reference sequence). The CDR3 reads CASSIRDRANTGELFF. The CDR3 nucleotides are TGTGCCAGTAGTATCAGGGACAGGGCGAACACCGGGGAGCTGTTTTTT.

This clonotype came up a few times. The chain has TRBV2 and TRBJ2-7; no firm D call. Trimming stripped 6 bases from V and 3 bases from J, with 9 bases between. The CDR3 length is 12 residues. Germline CDR1 reads SNHLY; CDR2 reads FYNNEI. Here the CDR3 DNA reads TGTGCCAGCAGCCTACAAGACTACGAGCAGTACTTC. Its translation: CASSLQDYEQYF.

This clonotype was counted many times. The chain has TRBV11-3 and TRBJ2-1; the match to TRBD2 covers 10 bases. Per the germline V gene, CDR1 is SGHNT and CDR2 is YENEEA. V gave up 4 bases and J gave up 4 bases; unmatched junction bases: 4. The CDR3 covers 15 residues. The CDR3 here is CASSWGLALYNEQFF. The CDR3 DNA follows: TGTGCCAGCAGCTGGGGACTAGCGCTATACAATGAGCAGTTCTTC.

In this sample, this clonotype turned up many times. This rearrangement joins TRBV30 to TRBJ1-5; no reliable D call. The CDR3 spans 13 residues. Germline-derived CDR1 and CDR2 are GTSNPN and SVGIG (reference sequence). V lost 5 bases and J 3 bases, leaving 11 bases between the germline ends. The CDR3 DNA reads TGTGCCTGGTGTACCTCCAACAATCAGCCCCAGCATTTT. As protein: CAWCTSNNQPQHF.

This clonotype was counted a few times. This chain joins TRBV5-5 and TRBJ2-7; D may match TRBD1 or TRBD2 (5 bases each). This CDR3 spans 14 amino acids. Germline values: CDR1 SGHKS, CDR2 YYEKEE (reference sequence). Trimming stripped 4 bases from V and 0 bases from J, with 11 bases between. The CDR3 sequence is CASSTRQPSYEQYF. The CDR3 region has the DNA TGTGCCAGCAGCACTAGACAGCCCTCCTACGAGCAGTACTTC.

This chain connects TRBV7-3 to TRBJ2-3, with no clear D. This CDR3 spans 15 amino acids. CDR1 is SGHTA and CDR2 is FQGTGA in the germline V gene. The ends were cut back, 5 bases at V and 2 bases at J, with 14 bases in the middle. CDR3 bases: TGTGCCAGCAGCCGCCGGCTCGGAGCCACAGATACGCAGTATTTT. Protein sequence: CASSRRLGATDTQYF.

This clonotype has a count of ten or more. The chain uses TRBV6-6 and TRBJ2-3; 8 bases are shared with TRBD2. V shed 2 bases, J shed 6 bases, and the junction held 7 bases outside the gene matches. Germline values: CDR1 MNHNY, CDR2 SVGAGI (reference sequence). The CDR3 spans 15 residues. CDR3 sequence: CASSYGSGNLDTQYF. The CDR3 nucleotides read TGTGCCAGCAGTTACGGTAGCGGGAATTTGGATACGCAGTATTTT.

Many counts were recorded for this clonotype. The rearrangement links TRBV30 to TRBJ2-2; tentatively, D is TRBD1 or TRBD2 (6 bases each). This CDR3 contains 15 residues. V lost 0 bases to trimming and J lost 6 bases, with 14 bases between them. Per germline, CDR1 GTSNPN and CDR2 SVGIG (reference sequence). CDR3 bases: TGTGCCTGGAGTGTAGGCCGGGGGCTACCCGGGGAGCTGTTTTTT. It specifies CAWSVGRGLPGELFF. Together with reference TRBV30 and TRBJ2-2, the CDR3 gives the full variable domain: SQTIHQWPATLVQPVGSPLSLECTVEGTSNPNLYWYRQAAGRGLQLLFYSVGIGQISSEVPQNLSASRPQDRQFILSSKKLLLSDSGFYLCAWSVGRGLPGELFFGEGSRLTVL.

This clonotype was detected many times. The V call is TRBV20-1, the J call TRBJ2-1; D not resolved. CDR3 size: 14 residues. Per the germline V gene, CDR1 is DFQATT and CDR2 is SNEGSKA (reference sequence). Trimming left V 1 base short and J 6 bases short, with 13 bases between. CDR3 nucleotide sequence: TGCAGTGCTAGAGGGGCGGTCTACGCCAATGAGCAGTTCTTC. It encodes CSARGAVYANEQFF.

This clonotype has at least ten counts. The rearrangement links TRBV7-2 to TRBJ2-2; D possibly corresponds to TRBD1 (5 bases). Between the trimmed V and J ends, which lost 5 bases and 3 bases, there was a span of 10 bases. In germline, CDR1 is SGHTA, CDR2 FQGNSA. The CDR3 contains 14 residues. The CDR3 bases are TGTGCCAGCAGCCAAGACAGTTACACCGGGGAGCTGTTTTTT. Its protein product is CASSQDSYTGELFF.

This rearrangement joins TRBV3-1 to TRBJ1-1, with D uncertain. Per germline, CDR1 LGHDT and CDR2 YNNKEL (reference sequence). V was trimmed by 2 bases and J by 5 bases, leaving 6 bases between them. This CDR3 is built from 12 residues. The CDR3 sequence: CASSQLRTEAFF. In DNA, the CDR3 is TGTGCCAGCAGCCAACTAAGGACTGAAGCTTTCTTT.

The rearrangement links TRBV19 to TRBJ2-7; TRBD2 matches at 12 bases. CDR1 and CDR2 from the germline V gene are LNHDA and SQIVND (reference sequence). The CDR3 consists of 15 residues. Trimming cost V 5 bases and J 6 bases; bases outside gene matches: 8. This chain's CDR3 is CASSPTSGRPIEQYF. In DNA, the CDR3 is TGTGCCAGTAGTCCTACTAGCGGGAGGCCCATCGAGCAGTACTTC.

This clonotype was detected many times. The chain couples TRBV2 to TRBJ2-7; TRBD1 aligns across 10 bases. Germline V gene data show CDR1 as SNHLY and CDR2 as FYNNEI. The V segment lost 8 bases and the J segment 6 bases; nucleotides outside the gene matches: 7. CDR3 length: 13 amino acids. This chain's CDR3 is CASGYGQGGEQYF. CDR3 in DNA: TGTGCCAGCGGCTACGGACAGGGGGGCGAGCAGTACTTC.

This sequence joins TRBV3-1 and TRBJ1-2; D is perhaps TRBD1 (6 bases). V dropped 0 bases and J dropped 6 bases, with 14 bases sitting between them. From germline, CDR1 is LGHDT and CDR2 YNNKEL (reference sequence). CDR3 length: 15 residues. The CDR3 DNA sequence: TGTGCCAGCAGCCAAGATCGGTGGGGGGCGCATGGCTACACCTTC. Translated: CASSQDRWGAHGYTF.

This clonotype was counted between two and nine times. J is TRBJ1-2 and V is TRBV4-1; D remains ambiguous. CDR3 size: 14 residues. The V gene lost 0 bases and the J gene lost 8 bases, with 13 bases spanning the gap. The germline gives CDR1 MGHRA, CDR2 YSYEKL. The CDR3 bases are TGCGCCAGCAGCCAAGAAGGAGGTACTCTCGGCTACACCTTC. Encoded protein: CASSQEGGTLGYTF.

This clonotype has ten or more counts. This chain links TRBV12-3 or TRBV12-4 with TRBJ2-1, with D perhaps matching TRBD1 (7 bases). V was shortened by 5 bases and J by 7 bases, with 21 bases between the two germline ends. The CDR3 has 16 amino acids. CDR3 residues: CASSPKGGRAGNEQFF. The CDR3 DNA is TGTGCCAGCAGTCCGAAAGGGGGCAGGGCGGGGAATGAGCAGTTCTTC.

This chain joins TRBV30 and TRBJ1-5; no clear D. The CDR3 runs 14 residues. In germline, CDR1 is GTSNPN, CDR2 SVGIG (reference sequence). Trimming took 8 bases from V and 7 from J, leaving 21 bases between them. The DNA for the CDR3 is TGTGCCCGGCATTCTGGGGTGGTGGGCCAGCCCCAGCATTTT. Translation: CARHSGVVGQPQHF.

This chain links TRBV7-2 with TRBJ1-2, with D perhaps matching TRBD1 (5 bases). CDR1 SGHTA and CDR2 FQGNSA come from the germline V gene. Trimming took off 5 bases at V and 6 bases at J, with 19 bases between the two ends. The CDR3 covers 15 residues. This chain's CDR3 is CASSPWGGTDDGYTF. In nucleotides, the CDR3 is TGTGCCAGCAGCCCCTGGGGAGGGACTGATGATGGCTACACCTTC.

At least ten counts were recorded for this clonotype. The chain is built from TRBV7-9 and TRBJ2-3; D is undetermined. V was clipped by 8 bases and J by 0 bases, with 6 bases between them. CDR1 SEHNR and CDR2 FQNEAQ come from the germline V gene (reference sequence). The length of the CDR3 is 12 residues. The CDR3 bases are TGTGCCAGCGGGATCAGCACAGATACGCAGTATTTT. This translates into CASGISTDTQYF.

This clonotype was picked up many times. The chain recombines TRBV29-1 with TRBJ2-3, with D perhaps matching TRBD1 or TRBD2 (7 bases each). This CDR3 is built from 12 residues. Trimming left V 5 bases short and J 3 bases short, with 9 bases between. The V gene's germline CDR1 is SQVTM and CDR2 ANQGSEA. CDR3 in amino acids: CSVQGGTDTQYF. The CDR3 coding sequence is TGCAGCGTTCAGGGGGGGACAGATACGCAGTATTTT.

The sample holds many counts of this clonotype. The chain couples TRBV12-3 or TRBV12-4 to TRBJ2-5, with 11 nucleotides matching TRBD1. Trimming took 4 bases from V and 2 from J; bases not matched to a gene: 3. CDR3 length: 15 amino acids. CDR3 DNA: TGTGCCAGCAGTTCACGGGACAGGGGGCAAGAGACCCAGTACTTC. Translation: CASSSRDRGQETQYF.

There are many counts of this clonotype. For the CDR3, the DNA is TGTGCCTGGAGTGTGAGGGAGACCCAGTACTTC. Translating gives CAWSVRETQYF. The rearrangement joins TRBV30 to TRBJ2-5; D unclear. The germline gives CDR1 GTSNPN, CDR2 SVGIG (reference sequence). The CDR3 spans 11 residues. Trimming took off 0 bases at V and 5 bases at J, with 4 bases between the two ends.

DNA of the CDR3: TGTGCCAGTAGTACAACAGGGTTACGGGATCAGCCCCAGCATTTT. Its protein product is CASSTTGLRDQPQHF. The chain joins TRBV19 to TRBJ1-5, with D perhaps TRBD1 (6 bases). Germline CDR1 LNHDA, CDR2 SQIVND (reference sequence). The CDR3 runs 15 residues. Trimming stripped 4 bases from V and 5 bases from J, with 15 bases between.

This clonotype was seen a handful of times. This chain uses TRBV6-6 with TRBJ1-2; TRBD1 matches 7 bases. CDR3 length: 14 amino acids. Germline trimming cut 0 bases from V and 8 bases from J; bases unmatched to any gene: 6. The germline CDR1 and CDR2 sequences are MNHNY and SVGAGI (reference sequence). The CDR3 nucleotides read TGTGCCAGCAGTTACTCATCGACAGGGAGCGGCTACACCTTC. Translated, it gives CASSYSSTGSGYTF.

This clonotype was counted at least ten times. This chain connects TRBV5-1 to TRBJ2-7; TRBD2 aligns across 8 bases. Germline trimming cut 0 bases from V and 3 bases from J; bases unmatched to any gene: 5. Germline V gene lookup returns CDR1 SGHRS and CDR2 YFSETQ. This CDR3 region has 15 residues. This CDR3 is CASSLGASGSYEQYF. Here the CDR3 DNA reads TGCGCCAGCAGCTTGGGCGCCAGCGGGAGCTACGAGCAGTACTTC. Drawing the rest from reference TRBV5-1 and TRBJ2-7, the complete variable domain is KAGVTQTPRYLIKTRGQQVTLSCSPISGHRSVSWYQQTPGQGLQFLFEYFSETQRNKGNFPGRFSGRQFSNSRSEMNVSTLELGDSALYLCASSLGASGSYEQYFGPGTRLTVT.